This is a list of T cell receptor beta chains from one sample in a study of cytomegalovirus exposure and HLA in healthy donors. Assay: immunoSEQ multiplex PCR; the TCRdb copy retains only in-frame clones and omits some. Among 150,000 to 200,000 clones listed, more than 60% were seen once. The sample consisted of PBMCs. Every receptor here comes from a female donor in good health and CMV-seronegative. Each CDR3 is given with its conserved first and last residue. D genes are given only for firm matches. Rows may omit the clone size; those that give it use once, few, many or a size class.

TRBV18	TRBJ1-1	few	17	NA	CASSPLPEGAARTEAFF	TGTGCCAGCTCACCTCTACCCGAAGGGGCAGCTCGCACTGAAGCTTTCTTT
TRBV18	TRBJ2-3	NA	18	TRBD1	CASSPRGGSTISTDTQYF	TGTGCCAGCTCACCGCGAGGGGGCAGTACGATTAGCACAGATACGCAGTATTTT
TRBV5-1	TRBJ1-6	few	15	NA	CASSSGGDLDSPLHF	TGCGCCAGCAGCTCGGGGGGGGACCTCGATTCACCCCTCCACTTT
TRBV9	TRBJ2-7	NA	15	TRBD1	CASSPRDRVSLEQYF	TGTGCCAGCAGCCCCCGGGACAGGGTGTCCCTCGAGCAGTACTTC
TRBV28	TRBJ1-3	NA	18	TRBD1	CASTLRGTASASGNTIYF	TGTGCCAGCACCCTCCGTGGGACAGCAAGTGCCTCTGGAAACACCATATATTTT
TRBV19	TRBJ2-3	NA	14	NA	CASTTTTSTDTQYF	TGTGCCAGCACCACTACTACTAGCACAGATACGCAGTATTTT
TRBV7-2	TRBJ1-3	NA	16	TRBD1	CASSFNRGVSGNTIYF	TGTGCCAGCAGCTTCAACAGGGGAGTTTCTGGAAACACCATATATTTT
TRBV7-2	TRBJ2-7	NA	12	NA	CASSYRGGEQYF	TGTGCCAGCAGCTACAGGGGAGGCGAGCAGTACTTC
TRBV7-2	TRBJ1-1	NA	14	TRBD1	CASSQTGQNTEAFF	TGTGCCAGCAGTCAGACAGGGCAGAACACTGAAGCTTTCTTT
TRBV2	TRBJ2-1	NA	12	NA	CASSEVVAEQFF	TGTGCCAGCAGTGAGGTGGTAGCGGAGCAGTTCTTC
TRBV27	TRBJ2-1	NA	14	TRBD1	CASSPGTEYNEQFF	TGTGCCAGCAGTCCCGGGACAGAGTACAATGAGCAGTTCTTC
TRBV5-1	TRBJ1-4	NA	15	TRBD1	CASSDRGRTNEKLFF	TGCGCCAGCAGCGACAGGGGGCGAACTAATGAAAAACTGTTTTTT
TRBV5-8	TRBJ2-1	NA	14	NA	CASSLVYSYNEQFF	TGTGCCAGCAGCTTGGTATACTCCTACAATGAGCAGTTCTTC
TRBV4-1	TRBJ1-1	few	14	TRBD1	CASSHMDRDTEAFF	TGCGCCAGCAGCCACATGGACAGGGACACTGAAGCTTTCTTT
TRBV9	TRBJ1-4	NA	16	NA	CASSVHVLAGAEKLFF	TGTGCCAGCAGCGTACATGTGCTGGCAGGGGCTGAAAAACTGTTTTTT
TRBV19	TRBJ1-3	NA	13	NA	CASRNFSGNTIYF	TGTGCCAGTAGAAACTTCTCTGGAAACACCATATATTTT
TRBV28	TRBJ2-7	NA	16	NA	CASCPLDTTSSYEQYF	TGTGCCAGCTGCCCCCTTGACACGACATCCTCCTACGAGCAGTACTTC
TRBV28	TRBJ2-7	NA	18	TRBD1	CASSLAGQGAGSTYEQYF	TGTGCCAGCAGTTTAGCGGGACAGGGGGCCGGGTCTACCTACGAGCAGTACTTC
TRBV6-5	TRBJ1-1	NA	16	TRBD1	CASSYWGTGDNTEAFF	TGTGCCAGCAGTTACTGGGGCACAGGGGATAACACTGAAGCTTTCTTT
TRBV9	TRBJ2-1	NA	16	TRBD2	CASSPRAGGRYNEQFF	TGTGCCAGCAGCCCAAGAGCGGGAGGTAGATACAATGAGCAGTTCTTC
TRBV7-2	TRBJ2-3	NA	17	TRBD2	CASSPGGAGARSDTQYF	TGTGCCAGCAGTCCCGGGGGGGCGGGAGCTCGCTCAGATACGCAGTATTTT
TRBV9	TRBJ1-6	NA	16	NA	CASSVAEGPPNSPLHF	TGTGCCAGCAGCGTAGCCGAGGGTCCTCCCAATTCACCCCTCCACTTT
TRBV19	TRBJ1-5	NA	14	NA	CASRGGDGNQPQHF	TGTGCCAGTAGGGGGGGGGATGGCAATCAGCCCCAGCATTTT
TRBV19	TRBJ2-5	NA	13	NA	CASSPAGIETQYF	TGTGCCAGTAGTCCGGCGGGGATAGAGACCCAGTACTTC
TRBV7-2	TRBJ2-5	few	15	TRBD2	CASSPSAGGRETQYF	TGTGCCAGCAGCCCCTCGGCGGGGGGGCGGGAGACCCAGTACTTC
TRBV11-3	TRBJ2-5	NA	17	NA	CASSLAGRRGADETQYF	TGTGCCAGCAGCTTAGCTGGCCGGCGGGGTGCTGATGAGACCCAGTACTTC
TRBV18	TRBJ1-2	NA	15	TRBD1	CASSPGTGGGYGYTF	TGTGCCAGCTCACCCGGGACAGGGGGAGGCTATGGCTACACCTTC
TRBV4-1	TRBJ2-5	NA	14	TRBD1	CASSQSGGRETQYF	TGCGCCAGCAGCCAGTCAGGGGGTCGGGAGACCCAGTACTTC
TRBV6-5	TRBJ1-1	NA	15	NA	CASSYSGGLGTEAFF	TGTGCCAGCAGTTACTCAGGCGGTCTAGGCACTGAAGCTTTCTTT
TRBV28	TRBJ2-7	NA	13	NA	CASSTNGGDEQYF	TGTGCCAGCAGTACCAATGGAGGCGACGAGCAGTACTTC
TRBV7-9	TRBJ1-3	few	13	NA	CASSSNGRNTIYF	TGTGCCAGCAGCTCCAACGGTCGAAACACCATATATTTT
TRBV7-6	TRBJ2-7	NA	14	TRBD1	CASSQRQGANEQYF	TGTGCCAGCAGCCAGAGGCAGGGGGCAAACGAGCAGTACTTC
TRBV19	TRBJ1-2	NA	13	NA	CASSIGTGNGYTF	TGTGCCAGTAGTATAGGCACAGGGAATGGCTACACCTTC
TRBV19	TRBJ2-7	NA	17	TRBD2	CASSMALAGGHLYEQYF	TGTGCCAGTAGTATGGCCCTAGCGGGGGGGCATTTATACGAGCAGTACTTC
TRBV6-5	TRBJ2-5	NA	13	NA	CASSQTRKETQYF	TGTGCCAGCAGTCAGACACGGAAAGAGACCCAGTACTTC
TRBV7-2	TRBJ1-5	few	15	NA	CASSLRAGWVQPQHF	TGTGCCAGCAGCTTAAGGGCAGGGTGGGTTCAGCCCCAGCATTTT
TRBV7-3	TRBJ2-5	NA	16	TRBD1	CASSLGGQGGQETQYF	TGTGCCAGCAGCTTAGGTGGACAGGGAGGACAAGAGACCCAGTACTTC
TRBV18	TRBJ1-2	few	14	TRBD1	CASSRSQGNDGYTF	TGTGCCAGCTCACGCTCACAGGGGAATGATGGCTACACCTTC
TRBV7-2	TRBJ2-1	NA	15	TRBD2	CASSLVLAGNNEQFF	TGTGCCAGCAGCTTAGTACTAGCGGGGAACAATGAGCAGTTCTTC